A single sample gave rise to the 2 T cell receptor beta chains below, sequenced in a study of cytomegalovirus exposure and HLA in healthy donors. This table comes from immunoSEQ multiplex PCR, and its TCRdb copy is limited to in-frame clones, with some not included. This table has 170,000 or so clones, 84% appearing once. Sequenced: PBMCs. All receptors derive from a woman aged 18-29 years in good health and CMV-seropositive.

This chain joins TRBV7-3 and TRBJ2-3, with unresolved D. Trimming removed 3 bases at V and 1 base at J, with 8 bases between. The CDR3 loop spans 14 amino acids. Looked up from germline, CDR1 is SGHTA and CDR2 is FQGTGA. The CDR3 DNA follows: TGTGCCAGCAGCTTCCCTTATCGCACAGATACGCAGTATTTT. Translating it yields CASSFPYRTDTQYF.

This chain connects TRBV4-1 to TRBJ1-1, with unresolved D. Between the trimmed V and J ends, which lost 5 bases and 0 bases, there was a span of 13 bases. CDR3 length: 15 residues. Germline CDR1 reads MGHRA; CDR2 reads YSYEKL. CDR3 nucleotides: TGCGCCAGCAGCTCCCCGGGAGGAATGAACACTGAAGCTTTCTTT. It codes for CASSSPGGMNTEAFF.